These 16 T cell receptor beta chains share one sample of origin, sequenced in a study of tumor and adjacent non-tumor tissue in lung cancer. TCRbeta libraries were built with three rounds of nested PCR, modified from ARM-PCR. TCRdb called the multiplex PCR reads again in MiXCR, with one record for every CDR3 protein. Here the sample spans 80,000 to 130,000 distinct CDR3 sequences, around three fifths being singletons. RNA was extracted from bulk tissue without any cell sorting. This non-tumor lung sample came from over 3 cm beyond the tumor edge. Material: distant non-tumor lung tissue. These receptor sequences come from a man younger than 40 with non-small cell lung cancer.

This clonotype came up a few times. Given a much more abundant clone one base away, this may be a read error. The chain carries TRBV6-5 and TRBJ2-1; tentatively, D is TRBD1 (5 bases). V was shortened by 2 bases and J by 5 bases, with 10 bases between the two germline ends. This CDR3 region has 14 residues. Germline V gives CDR1 MNHEY, CDR2 SVGAGI. CDR3 bases: TGTGCCAGCAGTTACGAGGACACACACAATGAGCAGTTCTTC. This encodes CASSYEDTHNEQFF.

Remarks on this clonotype: One end of the junction varies from germline; a read error may be responsible. This chain joins TRBV12-3 or TRBV12-4 and TRBJ2-3; TRBD2 might be the D (5 bases). The CDR3 runs to 11 residues. The CDR3 spells CGSSLGDTHYF. The CDR3 DNA follows: TGTGGCAGCAGTTTGGGAGATACGCACTATTTT.

This clonotype appeared many times. V and J are TRBV6-2 or TRBV6-3 and TRBJ2-3; a weak D match, TRBD2 (5 bases). Germline V gives CDR1 MNHEY, CDR2 SVGEGT. There are 17 residues in the CDR3. V was trimmed by 5 bases and J by 0 bases, leaving 18 bases between them. The CDR3 reads CASSRAPRSGSTDTQYF. The CDR3 bases are TGTGCCAGCAGTAGGGCGCCTCGGAGCGGAAGCACAGATACGCAGTATTTT.

With regard to this clonotype: Since no conserved phenylalanine or tryptophan closes the CDR3, a read error is the likely cause. V is TRBV4-2 and J is TRBJ1-6; the D gene is possibly TRBD1 (5 bases). The CDR3 consists of 17 residues. V gave up 0 bases and J gave up 11 bases, with 20 bases separating them. Germline-derived CDR1 and CDR2 are LGHNA and YNFKEQ. CDR3 loop: CASSQETSTRGAAPLHC. The CDR3 DNA is TGTGCCAGCAGCCAAGAGACCTCAACAAGGGGTGCGGCACCCCTCCACTGT.

About this clonotype itself: A much more abundant neighbour one base away suggests this may be a read error. The J gene is TRBJ2-7, the V gene TRBV6-2 or TRBV6-3; TRBD2 matches at 9 bases. The junction had 9 bases not matched to a gene; V was cut back by 11 bases and J by 1 base. The length of the CDR3 is 14 residues. CDR1 is MNHEY and CDR2 is SVGEGT in the germline V gene. DNA for the CDR3: TGTGCCTGCAACGGGGCGGGAGGGTCCTACGAGCAGTACTTC. It encodes CACNGAGGSYEQYF.

The chain joins TRBV11-3 to TRBJ2-3, with 9 nucleotides matching TRBD2. The germline V gene has CDR1 SGHNT and CDR2 YENEEA. This CDR3 is 15 amino acids long. J was trimmed by 2 bases and V by 1 base; bases with no gene match: 1. The DNA for the CDR3 is TGTGCCAGCAGCTTAGGCGGGAGGGCCACAGATACGCAGTATTTT. This encodes CASSLGGRATDTQYF.

Remarks on this clonotype: A read error may explain this, as a much larger clone is one base away. The CDR3 sequence is CASSLVMTDQPQYF. CDR3 coding DNA: TGTGCCAGCAGCTTGGTGATGACGGATCAGCCCCAGTATTTT. The V call is TRBV5-5, the J call TRBJ1-5; D gene ambiguous. The end of the DNA fits TRBJ2-3 better, so the J call may be wrong. The CDR3 runs 14 residues. Germline CDR1 SGHKS, CDR2 YYEKEE (reference sequence).

As to this clonotype: Sequence at one end of the junction differs from germline and may be a read error. V usage is TRBV4-2 and J usage is TRBJ1-4; no clear D gene. Germline CDR1 reads LGHNA; CDR2 reads YNFKEQ. The CDR3 extends over 17 amino acids. The CDR3 here is CASNQVVGGRGGEKLFF. For the CDR3, the DNA is TGTGCCAGCAACCAAGTGGTTGGTGGGCGTGGTGGTGAAAAACTGTTTTTT.

Regarding this clonotype: At one boundary the junction diverges from the germline segment, which might be a read error. The chain couples TRBV6-1 to TRBJ2-3; 7 nucleotides align to TRBD2. The CDR3 runs 15 residues. Looked up from germline, CDR1 is MNHNS and CDR2 is SASEGT. The CDR3 DNA reads as TGTGCCATCAGTGAAAAAAGCGGGGGCACAGATACGCAGTATTTT. This codes for CAISEKSGGTDTQYF.

This clonotype was seen more than once but under ten times. V usage is TRBV11-2 and J usage is TRBJ2-1; D ambiguous. Germline loops: CDR1 SGHAT, CDR2 FQNNGV. Trimming removed 3 bases at V and 6 bases at J, with 15 bases between. The length of the CDR3 is 15 residues. The CDR3 spells CASSFPRSWGNEQFF. For the CDR3, the DNA is TGTGCCAGCAGCTTTCCGAGGTCGTGGGGCAATGAGCAGTTCTTC.

Of note for this clonotype: A read error may account for a junction end that differs from germline. The gene calls are TRBV5-4 and TRBJ2-1, with a possible D match to TRBD2 (5 bases). There are 17 residues in the CDR3. Germline loops: CDR1 SGHNT, CDR2 YYREEE (reference sequence). Written as DNA, the CDR3 is TGTGCCAGCAGCCCCTATCTGGAGTCGGGGATGGGAAATGGGCAGTTCTTC. This codes for CASSPYLESGMGNGQFF.

The table lists this clonotype with many counts. V is TRBV5-6 and J is TRBJ1-6, with a tentative D call TRBD1 (6 bases). The CDR3 spans 14 residues. Germline V gives CDR1 SGHDT, CDR2 YYEEEE. The germline V and J ends were trimmed by 0 bases and 10 bases, with 11 bases remaining between them. The CDR3 reads CASSLGGLGSPLHF. CDR3 nucleotides: TGTGCCAGCAGCTTGGGGGGGCTCGGCTCACCCCTCCACTTT.

This sequence joins TRBV20-1 and TRBJ2-7; 7 positions agree with TRBD2. Germline trimming cut 3 bases from V and 6 bases from J; bases unmatched to any gene: 8. Germline values: CDR1 DFQATT, CDR2 SNEGSKA (reference sequence). This CDR3 contains 13 residues. The CDR3 sequence: CSASRLADGEQYF. The CDR3, as DNA: TGCAGTGCTAGTCGGCTAGCGGATGGCGAGCAGTACTTC.

On this clonotype itself: This may be a read error: a much more frequent sequence differs by one nucleotide. The chain combines TRBV6-6 with TRBJ2-3, with D tentatively TRBD2 (5 bases). Germline V gene data show CDR1 as MNHNY and CDR2 as SVGAGI (reference sequence). The CDR3 has 16 residues. Deletions cut 2 bases from V and 2 bases from J, with 14 bases between. The CDR3, as DNA: TGTGCCAGCAGTTACCTTAACGGGGTCCTCACAGATACGCAGTATTTT. Its translation is CASSYLNGVLTDTQYF.

Note on this clonotype: At one boundary the junction diverges from the germline segment, which might be a read error. The rearrangement joins TRBV11-2 to TRBJ2-3, with TRBD2 matching 8 bases. This CDR3 spans 15 amino acids. Germline V gene sequence: CDR1 SGHAT, CDR2 FQNNGV. CDR3 residues: CASSQAGGGQDTLYF. CDR3 sequence (DNA): TGTGCCAGCAGCCAAGCGGGCGGGGGGCAGGATACGCTGTATTTT.

This clonotype is a singleton in its sample. A read error may explain this, as a much larger clone is one base away. The chain carries TRBV24-1 and TRBJ2-2; 7 bases are a match to TRBD1. Germline CDR1 and CDR2: KGHDR and SFDVKD. V lost 4 bases, J lost 5 bases, and 9 bases stayed unmatched. The CDR3 spans 16 residues. The CDR3 region has the DNA TGTGCCACCAGTGACGCGACAGGGCGAGAGACCGGGGAGCTGTTTTTT. Its translation: CATSDATGRETGELFF.